This T cell receptor (beta chain) was sequenced for a study of shared clonotypes between healthy human individuals. Findings and limits, study-wide: A small donor pool kept down the genetic and exposure-history diversity that was represented.

To note about this clone: No antigen is known for it.

CDR3 length equals 14 residues. Germline V gene sequence: CDR1 MGHRA, CDR2 YSYEKL. Between the trimmed V and J ends, which lost 8 bases and 0 bases, there was a span of 14 bases. Deep-level settings were used for running the assay. For every subset, genomic DNA was evenly distributed across several immunoSEQ plates. Profiling relied on immunoSEQ multiplex PCR, and the TCRdb table lists in-frame clones only, not all of them. The data show 1.4 million or so clones, about 98.5% seen once. The sequencing sample was made of naive CD4+ T cells sorted from blood. Subset specified: CD45RA+ positively selected. The TCR comes from a man aged 30 to 45 in good health. This chain links TRBV4-1 with TRBJ2-7; unclear D gene. The CDR3 loop reads CASHALVSSYEQYF. The DNA for the CDR3 is TGCGCCAGCCATGCGCTGGTGAGCTCCTACGAGCAGTACTTC.